The next 20 T cell receptor beta chains were all read from a single sample in a study of identical twins. TCRdb analysed the 5' RACE reads with MiXCR anew, one entry per CDR3 protein. The repertoire consists of around 250,000 distinct CDR3 sequences, with 12% occurring once and the leading ten covering 4%. The same sample was also used in a study of yellow fever vaccine responses in identical twins.

The sequenced material came from memory (CD45RO+) T cells sorted from blood. The receptors stem from a woman aged 18-30 years in good health.

The sample holds a few counts of this clonotype. The chain combines TRBV20-1 with TRBJ2-1, with 12 positions matching TRBD2. V shed 1 base and J 2 bases; nucleotides not matched to a gene: 3. This CDR3 has 16 amino acids. Germline CDR1 DFQATT, CDR2 SNEGSKA (reference sequence). The CDR3 bases are TGCAGTGCTAGAGTTGCTAGCGGGAGGGCCTACAATGAGCAGTTCTTC. The encoded protein is CSARVASGRAYNEQFF.

This clonotype has just a few counts. The chain uses TRBV11-2 and TRBJ1-1, with TRBD1 identical over 7 bases. V lost 7 bases and J lost 6; bases outside the gene matches: 5. This CDR3 is built from 12 residues. Per germline, CDR1 SGHAT and CDR2 FQNNGV. The CDR3 nucleotides are TGTGCCAGCACCTCTCAGGGGGCTGAAGCTTTCTTT. It encodes CASTSQGAEAFF. Together with reference TRBV11-2 and TRBJ1-1, the CDR3 gives the full variable domain: EAGVAQSPRYKIIEKRQSVAFWCNPISGHATLYWYQQILGQGPKLLIQFQNNGVVDDSQLPKDRFSAERLKGVDSTLKIQPAKLEDSAVYLCASTSQGAEAFFGQGTRLTVV.

This clonotype occurred a few times. The germline gene is not matched at one end of the junction; a read error may be the cause. The CDR3 here is CASSLAGTSGANF. The CDR3 DNA sequence: TGTGCCAGCAGTTTAGCGGGGACTAGCGGGGCCAATTTC. The chain recombines TRBV12-3 or TRBV12-4 with TRBJ2-1, with 13 bases lining up with TRBD2. This CDR3 region has 13 residues.

V gene TRBV6-2 or TRBV6-3 combines with J gene TRBJ2-2; a weak D match, TRBD2 (6 bases). V was pared by 2 bases and J by 1 base, with 20 bases between. This CDR3 region has 19 residues. The germline CDR1 and CDR2 sequences are MNHEY and SVGEGT. For the CDR3, the DNA is TGTGCCAGCAGTTACACCACTCAGCAAGGCGGGGTGAACACCGGGGAGCTGTTTTTT. It yields the protein CASSYTTQQGGVNTGELFF.

The chain couples TRBV18 to TRBJ2-7; possible D gene TRBD1, 6 bases. The CDR3 sequence is 11 residues long. The germline gives CDR1 KGHSH, CDR2 LQKENI. V lost 8 bases and J lost 5, with 10 bases in between. CDR3 sequence reads: CASADRNEQYF. CDR3 DNA: TGTGCCAGCGCGGACAGAAACGAGCAGTACTTC. Full variable domain (outside the CDR3, taken from reference TRBV18 and TRBJ2-7): NAGVMQNPRHLVRRRGQEARLRCSPMKGHSHVYWYRQLPEEGLKFMVYLQKENIIDESGMPKERFSAEFPKEGPSILRIQQVVRGDSAAYFCASADRNEQYFGPGTRLTVT.

V usage is TRBV28 and J usage is TRBJ2-1, with D possibly matching TRBD1 (5 bases). Germline loops: CDR1 MDHEN, CDR2 SYDVKM. This CDR3 is built from 13 residues. Trimming removed 10 bases from V and 6 bases from J, with 16 bases in between. This CDR3 reads CATSPTDSNEQFF. CDR3 in DNA: TGTGCCACATCTCCGACAGATAGCAATGAGCAGTTCTTC.

This clonotype was detected ten times or more. The V gene is TRBV29-1, the J gene TRBJ1-2; D remains ambiguous. V lost 4 bases to trimming and J lost 2 bases, with 8 bases between them. This CDR3 contains 12 residues. Germline CDR1 SQVTM, CDR2 ANQGSEA. The CDR3 here is CSVVVGNYGYTF. CDR3 DNA sequence: TGCAGCGTTGTGGTAGGGAACTATGGCTACACCTTC.

Points on this clonotype: A much more abundant neighbour one base away suggests this may be a read error. The chain carries TRBV20-1 and TRBJ2-7, with 8 positions matching TRBD2. The CDR3 has 15 residues. The germline V gene has CDR1 DFQATT and CDR2 SNEGSKA (reference sequence). CDR3 DNA sequence: TGCTGTGCTAGAGATCCCGGGACTAGTGCCTACGAGCAGTACTTC. Translating it yields CCARDPGTSAYEQYF.

This clonotype was counted many times. The junction shows a germline mismatch at one end, possibly a read error. This rearrangement joins TRBV7-7 to TRBJ2-2, with TRBD1 matching 9 bases. The CDR3 covers 16 residues. CDR1 is SSHAT, CDR2 FNYEAQ, per germline (reference sequence). The CDR3 spells CASSSRGQGVAGELFF. The CDR3 region has the DNA TGTGCTAGCAGCAGTAGGGGACAGGGCGTTGCCGGGGAGCTGTTTTTT.

The rearrangement links TRBV28 to TRBJ2-1, with D possibly matching TRBD2 (5 bases). Per germline, CDR1 MDHEN and CDR2 SYDVKM. The V end was cut by 6 bases, the J end by 8 bases, with 17 bases between. The CDR3 runs to 14 residues. The CDR3 here is CASSPAPPGDEQFF. The CDR3 nucleotides are TGTGCCAGCAGCCCCGCGCCGCCCGGGGATGAGCAGTTCTTC. The full variable domain, in which reference TRBV28 and TRBJ2-1 provide the parts outside the CDR3, is DVKVTQSSRYLVKRTGEKVFLECVQDMDHENMFWYRQDPGLGLRLIYFSYDVKMKEKGDIPEGYSVSREKKERFSLILESASTNQTSMYLCASSPAPPGDEQFFGPGTRLTVL.

The chain has TRBV21-1 and TRBJ1-2. TRBV21-1 is marked as a pseudogene. There are 14 residues in the CDR3. CDR3 loop: CASSLLLSGYGYTF. CDR3 nucleotides: TGTGCCAGCAGCCTACTATTATCGGGGTATGGCTACACCTTC.

This clonotype was found a few times. J is TRBJ2-5 and V is TRBV4-2; the D call may be TRBD1 or TRBD2 (5 bases each). The germline V gene encodes CDR1 LGHNA and CDR2 YNFKEQ. Trimming took 0 bases from V and 4 from J, leaving 15 bases between them. This CDR3 spans 16 amino acids. The CDR3: CASSQESFPGRETQYF. Written as DNA, the CDR3 is TGTGCCAGCAGCCAAGAAAGTTTCCCAGGGAGAGAGACCCAGTACTTC.

This clonotype was picked up a small number of times. CDR3: CASSPWTSGTETQYF. The CDR3 bases are TGTGCCAGCAGCCCCTGGACTAGCGGGACGGAGACCCAGTACTTC. The V and J genes are TRBV11-2 and TRBJ2-5, with 12 bases matching TRBD2. This CDR3 has 15 amino acids. V trimming: 5 bases; J trimming: 5 bases; junction bases outside the gene matches: 6. Germline V gene data show CDR1 as SGHAT and CDR2 as FQNNGV.

This clonotype was recorded a few times. The V and J genes are TRBV27 and TRBJ2-5; 11 bases are shared with TRBD1. CDR3 length equals 15 residues. The J segment lost 4 bases and the V segment lost 4 bases, leaving 5 bases of the junction unmatched. Per the germline V gene, CDR1 is MNHEY and CDR2 is SMNVEV (reference sequence). CDR3 in amino acids: CASSSRTGGRETQYF. The DNA of the CDR3 is TGTGCCAGCAGTTCCCGGACAGGGGGCCGAGAGACCCAGTACTTC.

The V gene is TRBV20-1, the J gene TRBJ1-5, with D hard to call. Germline values: CDR1 DFQATT, CDR2 SNEGSKA (reference sequence). The CDR3 consists of 14 residues. V was clipped by 1 base and J by 2 bases, with 9 bases between them. CDR3 DNA: TGCAGTGCTAGAGCAGGCGGCCGCAATCAGCCCCAGCATTTT. This codes for CSARAGGRNQPQHF.

This clonotype was counted at least ten times. This chain connects TRBV5-6 to TRBJ1-4; D is perhaps TRBD1 (5 bases). CDR3 size: 14 residues. CDR1 and CDR2 from the germline V gene are SGHDT and YYEEEE. With 4 bases removed from V and 8 bases from J, the gap between germline ends came to 15 bases. CDR3 loop: CASSQTGTGEKLFF. The CDR3 DNA reads TGTGCCAGCAGCCAAACCGGGACCGGAGAAAAACTGTTTTTT.

The sample holds a few counts of this clonotype. This rearrangement joins TRBV6-1 to TRBJ2-2, with 9 nucleotides matching TRBD1. The CDR3 runs to 14 residues. Per germline, CDR1 MNHNS and CDR2 SASEGT. V was pared by 8 bases and J by 3 bases, with 4 bases of the junction left unmatched. As DNA, the CDR3 is TGTGCCAGCGGGGGACAGGGAGACACCGGGGAGCTGTTTTTT. This translates into CASGGQGDTGELFF.

The chain joins TRBV2 to TRBJ2-7; D is perhaps TRBD2 (6 bases). This CDR3 has 13 amino acids. The germline CDR1 and CDR2 sequences are SNHLY and FYNNEI. The germline V and J ends were trimmed by 7 bases and 12 bases, with 22 bases remaining between them. The CDR3 DNA follows: TGTGCCAGCACCAACGGGCGGGACGGCATTCGGTACTTC. Translation gives CASTNGRDGIRYF.

This clonotype appeared many times. CDR3 residues: CATTTGLAGQETQYF. The DNA for the CDR3 is TGTGCCACCACCACGGGACTAGCGGGGCAAGAGACCCAGTACTTC. The chain uses TRBV15 and TRBJ2-5, with 13 bases lining up with TRBD2. V dropped 7 bases and J dropped 2; count of bases not matched to a gene: 4. Germline V gene lookup returns CDR1 LNHNV and CDR2 YYDKDF (reference sequence). The CDR3 is made up of 15 amino acids.

This clonotype appeared many times. J is TRBJ1-1 and V is TRBV5-1; TRBD1 might be the D (5 bases). CDR3 size: 15 residues. The V end was cut by 4 bases, the J end by 3 bases, with 16 bases between. CDR1 SGHRS and CDR2 YFSETQ come from the germline V gene. The CDR3 here is CASSDLQGLDTEAFF. DNA for the CDR3: TGCGCCAGCAGCGATCTCCAGGGTTTGGACACTGAAGCTTTCTTT.